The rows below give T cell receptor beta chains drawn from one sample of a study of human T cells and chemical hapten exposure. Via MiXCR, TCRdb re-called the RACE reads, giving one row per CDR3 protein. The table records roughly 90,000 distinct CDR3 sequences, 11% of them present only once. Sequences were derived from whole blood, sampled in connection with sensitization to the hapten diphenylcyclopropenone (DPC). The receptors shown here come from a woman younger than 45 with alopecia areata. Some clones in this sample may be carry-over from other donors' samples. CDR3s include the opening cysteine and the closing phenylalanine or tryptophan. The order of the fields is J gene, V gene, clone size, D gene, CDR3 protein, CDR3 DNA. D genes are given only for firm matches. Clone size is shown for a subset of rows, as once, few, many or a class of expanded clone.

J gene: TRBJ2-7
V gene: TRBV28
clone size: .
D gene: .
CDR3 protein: CASNWGHYEQYF
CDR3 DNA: TGTGCCAGCAACTGGGGGCACTACGAGCAGTACTTC

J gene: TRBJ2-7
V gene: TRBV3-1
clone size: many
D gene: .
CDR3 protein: CASSLSPNYEQYF
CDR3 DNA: TGTGCCAGCAGCCTCTCCCCCAACTACGAGCAGTACTTC

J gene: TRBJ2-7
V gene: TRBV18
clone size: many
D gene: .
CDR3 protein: CASSSDRAYEQYF
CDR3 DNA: TGTGCCAGCTCATCCGACAGAGCCTACGAGCAGTACTTC

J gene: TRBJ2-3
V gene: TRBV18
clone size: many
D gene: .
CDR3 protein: CASSPTGMDTDTQYF
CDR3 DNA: TGTGCCAGCTCACCAACAGGGATGGACACAGATACGCAGTATTTT

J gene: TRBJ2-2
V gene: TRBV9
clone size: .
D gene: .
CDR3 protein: CASSVSGANTGELFF
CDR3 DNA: TGTGCCAGCAGCGTAAGCGGAGCGAACACCGGGGAGCTGTTTTTT

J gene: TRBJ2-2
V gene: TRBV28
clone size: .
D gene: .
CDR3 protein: CASSGVMLDTGELFF
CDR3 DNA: TGTGCCAGCAGCGGGGTTATGCTGGACACCGGGGAGCTGTTTTTT

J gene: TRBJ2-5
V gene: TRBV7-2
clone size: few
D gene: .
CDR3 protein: CASSLAFQETQYF
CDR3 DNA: TGTGCCAGCAGCTTAGCATTCCAAGAGACCCAGTACTTC

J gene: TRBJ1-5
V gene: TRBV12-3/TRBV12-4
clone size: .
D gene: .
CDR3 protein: CASTPGLLHQPQHF
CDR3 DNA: TGTGCCAGCACTCCGGGACTTCTCCATCAGCCCCAGCATTTT

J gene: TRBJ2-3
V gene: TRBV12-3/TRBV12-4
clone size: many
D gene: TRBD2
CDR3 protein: CASKQGGLTDTQYF
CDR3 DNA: TGTGCCAGCAAGCAGGGAGGGCTCACAGATACGCAGTATTTT

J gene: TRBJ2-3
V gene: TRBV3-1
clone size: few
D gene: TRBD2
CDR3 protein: CASSRVSGADTQYF
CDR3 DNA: TGTGCCAGCAGCCGTGTTAGCGGGGCAGATACGCAGTATTTT

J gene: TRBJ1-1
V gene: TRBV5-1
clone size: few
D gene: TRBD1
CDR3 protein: CASSMGQEGTEAFF
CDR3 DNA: TGCGCCAGCAGCATGGGACAGGAGGGTACTGAAGCTTTCTTT

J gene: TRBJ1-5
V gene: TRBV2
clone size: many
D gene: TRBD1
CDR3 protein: CASSDGQGVGPQHF
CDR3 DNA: TGTGCCAGCAGTGACGGACAGGGAGTGGGGCCCCAGCATTTT

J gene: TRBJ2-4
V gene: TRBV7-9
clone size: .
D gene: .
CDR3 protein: CASSRPTIAKNIQYF
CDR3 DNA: TGTGCCAGCAGCCGACCGACAATAGCCAAAAACATTCAGTACTTC

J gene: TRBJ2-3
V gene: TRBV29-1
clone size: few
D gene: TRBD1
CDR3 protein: CSVVGQGTDTQYF
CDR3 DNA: TGCAGCGTTGTCGGACAGGGAACAGATACGCAGTATTTT

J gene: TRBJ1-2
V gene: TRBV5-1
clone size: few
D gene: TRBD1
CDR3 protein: CASSLGTGFNYGYTF
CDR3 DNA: TGCGCCAGCAGCTTGGGGACAGGGTTTAACTATGGCTACACCTTC

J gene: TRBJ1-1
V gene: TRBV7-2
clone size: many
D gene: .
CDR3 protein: CASSPHSRGSNTEAFF
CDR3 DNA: TGTGCCAGCAGCCCTCACTCCCGAGGGTCGAACACTGAAGCTTTCTTT

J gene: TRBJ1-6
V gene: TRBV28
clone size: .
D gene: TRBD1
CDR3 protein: CASSSGQGLTNSPLHF
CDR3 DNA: TGTGCCAGCAGTTCGGGACAGGGGTTAACTAATTCACCCCTCCACTTT

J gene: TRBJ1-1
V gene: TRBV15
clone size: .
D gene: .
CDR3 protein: CATSRGGSNTEAFF
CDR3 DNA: TGTGCCACCAGCAGAGGAGGTTCGAACACTGAAGCTTTCTTT

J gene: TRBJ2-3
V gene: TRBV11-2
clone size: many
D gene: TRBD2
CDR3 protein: CASSLNLAASSDTQYF
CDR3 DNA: TGTGCCAGCAGCTTAAATCTAGCGGCCTCCTCAGATACGCAGTATTTT

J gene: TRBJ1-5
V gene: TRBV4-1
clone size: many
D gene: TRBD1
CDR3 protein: CASSRTGGPGQPQHF
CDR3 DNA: TGCGCCAGCAGCCGAACAGGGGGGCCGGGTCAGCCCCAGCATTTT

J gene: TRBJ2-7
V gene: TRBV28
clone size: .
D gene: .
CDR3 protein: CASTLGVSYEQYF
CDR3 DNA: TGTGCCAGCACCCTCGGGGTCTCCTACGAGCAGTACTTC

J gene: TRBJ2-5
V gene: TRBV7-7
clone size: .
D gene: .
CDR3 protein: CASSLGGEYQETQYF
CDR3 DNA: TGTGCTAGCAGCTTGGGTGGGGAGTACCAAGAGACCCAGTACTTC

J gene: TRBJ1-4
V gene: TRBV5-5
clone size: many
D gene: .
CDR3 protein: CASSLEWGPGGDEKLFF
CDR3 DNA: TGTGCCAGCAGCTTGGAGTGGGGCCCTGGGGGAGACGAAAAACTGTTTTTT

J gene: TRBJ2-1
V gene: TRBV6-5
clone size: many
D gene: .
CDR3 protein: CASRPQGPMDEQFF
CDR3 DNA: TGTGCCAGCAGACCCCAGGGCCCTATGGATGAGCAGTTCTTC

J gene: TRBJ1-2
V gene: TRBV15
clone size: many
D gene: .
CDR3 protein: CATSSKIGAEAPLSYGYTF
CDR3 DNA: TGTGCCACCAGCAGTAAAATAGGGGCGGAGGCGCCTCTAAGCTATGGCTACACCTTC

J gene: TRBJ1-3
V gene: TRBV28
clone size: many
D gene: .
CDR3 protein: CASSLARSGGNTIYF
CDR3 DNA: TGTGCCAGCAGTTTGGCCAGATCGGGGGGAAACACCATATATTTT

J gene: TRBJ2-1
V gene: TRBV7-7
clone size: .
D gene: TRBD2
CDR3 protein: CASSPGTSGRATEQFF
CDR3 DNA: TGTGCTAGCAGCCCCGGGACTAGCGGGAGGGCCACTGAGCAGTTCTTC

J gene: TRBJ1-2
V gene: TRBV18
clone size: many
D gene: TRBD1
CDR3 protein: CASSRTGGVFGYTF
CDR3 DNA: TGTGCCAGCTCACGGACAGGGGGCGTATTTGGCTACACCTTC

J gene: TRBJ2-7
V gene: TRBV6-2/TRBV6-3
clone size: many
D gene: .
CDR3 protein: CASSYRTAGTAYEQYF
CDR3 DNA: TGTGCCAGCAGTTACCGGACGGCAGGGACGGCTTACGAGCAGTACTTC

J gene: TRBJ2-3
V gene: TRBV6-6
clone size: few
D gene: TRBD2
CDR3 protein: CASSPRRENTDTQYF
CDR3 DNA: TGTGCCAGCAGCCCAAGGCGGGAGAATACAGATACGCAGTATTTT

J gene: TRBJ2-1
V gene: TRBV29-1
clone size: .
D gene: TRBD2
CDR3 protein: CSVATVAGVYNEQFF
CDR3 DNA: TGCAGCGTCGCGACTGTAGCGGGAGTCTACAATGAGCAGTTCTTC

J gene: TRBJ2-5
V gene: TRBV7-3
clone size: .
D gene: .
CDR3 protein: CASSPVEGETQYF
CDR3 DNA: TGTGCCAGCAGCCCCGTCGAGGGAGAGACCCAGTACTTC

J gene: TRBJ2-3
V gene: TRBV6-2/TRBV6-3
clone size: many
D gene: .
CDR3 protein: CASSYSSDTQYF
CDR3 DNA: TGTGCCAGCAGTTACTCGTCAGATACGCAGTATTTT

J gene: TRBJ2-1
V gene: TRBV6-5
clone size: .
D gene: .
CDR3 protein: CASSPGVSIEQFF
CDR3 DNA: TGTGCCAGCAGTCCGGGAGTCAGCATTGAGCAGTTCTTC

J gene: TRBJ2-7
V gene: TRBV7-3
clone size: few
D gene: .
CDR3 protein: CASSSDGYEQYF
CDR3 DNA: TGTGCCAGCAGCTCGGACGGCTACGAGCAGTACTTC

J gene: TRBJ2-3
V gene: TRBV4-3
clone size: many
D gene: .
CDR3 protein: CASSRDGLTDTQYF
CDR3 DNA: TGCGCCAGCAGCCGTGACGGGCTCACAGATACGCAGTATTTT